These 2 T cell receptor beta chains were sequenced from one sample in a study of T cells in narcolepsy. The assay was immunoSEQ multiplex PCR, and TCRdb's table has in-frame clones only and misses some. The data hold over 40,000 clones, with 88% observed a single time. Specimen: CD45RA- memory CD4+ T cells from PBMCs. All receptors derive from a human donor with narcolepsy.

The chain has TRBV5-4 and TRBJ2-2; 12 positions agree with TRBD2. Germline V gene lookup returns CDR1 SGHNT and CDR2 YYREEE (reference sequence). The CDR3 length is 16 residues. The J segment lost 1 base and the V segment lost 4 bases, leaving 2 bases of the junction unmatched. The DNA of the CDR3 is TGTGCCAGCAGCCCGACTAGCGGGGGGAACACCGGGGAGCTGTTTTTT. Protein product: CASSPTSGGNTGELFF.

The chain combines TRBV7-9 with TRBJ2-2, with TRBD1 identical over 7 bases. The junction had 12 bases not matched to a gene; V was cut back by 5 bases and J by 6 bases. The CDR3 runs 16 residues. CDR1 SEHNR and CDR2 FQNEAQ come from the germline V gene (reference sequence). CDR3: CASSSGQVYVAGELFF. The CDR3 DNA sequence: TGTGCCAGCAGCAGCGGACAGGTTTACGTAGCCGGGGAGCTGTTTTTT.